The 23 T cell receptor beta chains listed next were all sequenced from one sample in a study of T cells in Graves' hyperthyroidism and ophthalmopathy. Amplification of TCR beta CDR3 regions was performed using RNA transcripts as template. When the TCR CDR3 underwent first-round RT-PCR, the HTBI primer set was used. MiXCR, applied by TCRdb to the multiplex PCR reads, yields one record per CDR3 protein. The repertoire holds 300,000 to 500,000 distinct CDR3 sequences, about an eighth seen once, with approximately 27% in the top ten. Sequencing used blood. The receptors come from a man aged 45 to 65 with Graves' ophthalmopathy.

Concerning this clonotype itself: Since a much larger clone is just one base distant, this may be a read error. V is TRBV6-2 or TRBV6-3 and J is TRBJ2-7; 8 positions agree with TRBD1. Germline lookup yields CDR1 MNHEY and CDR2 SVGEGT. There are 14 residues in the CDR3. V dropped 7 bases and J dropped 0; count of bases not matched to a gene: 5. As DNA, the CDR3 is TGTGCCAGCAAGAGGACAGGGACCTCCTACGAGCAGTACTTC. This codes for CASKRTGTSYEQYF.

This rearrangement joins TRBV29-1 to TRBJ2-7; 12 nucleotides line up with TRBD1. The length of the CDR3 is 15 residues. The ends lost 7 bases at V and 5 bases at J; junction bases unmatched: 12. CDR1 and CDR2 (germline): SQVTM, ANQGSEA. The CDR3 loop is CSAEARDRGLHEQYF. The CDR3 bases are TGCAGCGCCGAGGCCCGGGACAGGGGGCTCCACGAGCAGTACTTC.

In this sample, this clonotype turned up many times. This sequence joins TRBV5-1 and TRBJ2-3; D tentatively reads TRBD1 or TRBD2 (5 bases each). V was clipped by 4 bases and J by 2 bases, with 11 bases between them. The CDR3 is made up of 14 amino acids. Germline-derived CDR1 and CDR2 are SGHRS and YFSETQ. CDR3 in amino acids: CASSLMGTTDTQYF. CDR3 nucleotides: TGCGCCAGCAGCCTGATGGGGACCACAGATACGCAGTATTTT. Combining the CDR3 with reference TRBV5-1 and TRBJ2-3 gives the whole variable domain KAGVTQTPRYLIKTRGQQVTLSCSPISGHRSVSWYQQTPGQGLQFLFEYFSETQRNKGNFPGRFSGRQFSNSRSEMNVSTLELGDSALYLCASSLMGTTDTQYFGPGTRLTVL.

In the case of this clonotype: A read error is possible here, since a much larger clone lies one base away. This CDR3 is CRAGGGTQYF. For the CDR3, the DNA is TGCAGAGCGGGAGGAGGGACCCAGTACTTC. The rearrangement joins TRBV20-1 to TRBJ2-5, with 9 positions matching TRBD2. The CDR3 is made up of 10 amino acids. CDR1 is DFQATT, CDR2 SNEGSKA, per germline (reference sequence).

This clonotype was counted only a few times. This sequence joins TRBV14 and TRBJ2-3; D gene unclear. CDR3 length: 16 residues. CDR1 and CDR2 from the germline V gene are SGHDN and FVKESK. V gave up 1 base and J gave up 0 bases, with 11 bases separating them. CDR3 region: CASSQGSVISTDTQYF. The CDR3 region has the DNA TGTGCCAGCAGCCAAGGATCCGTAATTAGCACAGATACGCAGTATTTT.

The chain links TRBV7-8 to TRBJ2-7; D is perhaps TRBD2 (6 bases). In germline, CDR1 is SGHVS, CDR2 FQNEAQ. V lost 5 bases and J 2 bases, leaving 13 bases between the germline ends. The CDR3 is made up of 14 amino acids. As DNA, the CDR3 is TGTGCCAGCAGCCGGATAGCGGCTACCTACGAGCAGTACTTC. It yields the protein CASSRIAATYEQYF.

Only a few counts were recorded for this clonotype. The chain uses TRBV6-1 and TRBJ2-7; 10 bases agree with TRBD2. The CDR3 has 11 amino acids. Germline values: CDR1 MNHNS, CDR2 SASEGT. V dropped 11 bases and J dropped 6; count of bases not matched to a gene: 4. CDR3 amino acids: CAVASGSEQYF. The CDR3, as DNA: TGTGCCGTGGCTAGCGGGAGCGAGCAGTACTTC.

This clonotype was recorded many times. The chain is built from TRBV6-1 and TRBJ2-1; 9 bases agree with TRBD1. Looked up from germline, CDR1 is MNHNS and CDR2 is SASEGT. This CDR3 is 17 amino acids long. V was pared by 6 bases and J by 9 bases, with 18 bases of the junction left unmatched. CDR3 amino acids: CASSKPGRTGVRGEQFF. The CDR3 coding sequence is TGTGCCAGCAGCAAACCCGGAAGGACAGGGGTACGGGGTGAGCAGTTCTTC.

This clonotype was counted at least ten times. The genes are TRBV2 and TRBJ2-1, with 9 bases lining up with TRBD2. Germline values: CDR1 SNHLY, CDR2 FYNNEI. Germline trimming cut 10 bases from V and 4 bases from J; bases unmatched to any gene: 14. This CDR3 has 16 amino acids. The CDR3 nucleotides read TGTGCCATCGACCGCCCCGGGACTAGCTTTTACAATGAGCAGTTCTTC. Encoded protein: CAIDRPGTSFYNEQFF.

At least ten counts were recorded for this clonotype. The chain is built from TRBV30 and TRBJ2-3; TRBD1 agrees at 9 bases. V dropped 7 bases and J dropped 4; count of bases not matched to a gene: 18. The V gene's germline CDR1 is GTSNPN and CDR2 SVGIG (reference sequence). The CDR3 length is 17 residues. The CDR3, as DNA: TGTGCCTCCACCGGGACAGGGTCTCCGTTCATCTCAGATACGCAGTATTTT. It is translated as CASTGTGSPFISDTQYF.

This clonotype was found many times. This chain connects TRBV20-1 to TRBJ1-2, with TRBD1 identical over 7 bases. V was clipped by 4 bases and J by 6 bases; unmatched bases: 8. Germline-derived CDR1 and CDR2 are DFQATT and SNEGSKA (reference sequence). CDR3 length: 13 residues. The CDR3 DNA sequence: TGCAGTGCTATTCGAAAGGGGGCGCATGGCTACACCTTC. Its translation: CSAIRKGAHGYTF.

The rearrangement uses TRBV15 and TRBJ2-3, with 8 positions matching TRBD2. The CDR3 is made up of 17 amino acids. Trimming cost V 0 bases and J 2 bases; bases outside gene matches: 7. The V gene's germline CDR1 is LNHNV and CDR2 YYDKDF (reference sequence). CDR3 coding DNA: TGTGCCACCAGCAGAGACCTCTTAGCGGGAATCACAGATACGCAGTATTTT. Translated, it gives CATSRDLLAGITDTQYF. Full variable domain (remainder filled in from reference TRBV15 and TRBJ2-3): DAMVIQNPRYQVTQFGKPVTLSCSQTLNHNVMYWYQQKSSQAPKLLFHYYDKDFNNEADTPDNFQSRRPNTSFCFLDIRSPGLGDTAMYLCATSRDLLAGITDTQYFGPGTRLTVL.

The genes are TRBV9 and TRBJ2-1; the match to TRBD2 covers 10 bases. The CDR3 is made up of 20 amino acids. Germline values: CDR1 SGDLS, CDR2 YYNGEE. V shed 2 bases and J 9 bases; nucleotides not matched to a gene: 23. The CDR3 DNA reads TGTGCCAGCAGCGTGACAACACCAGTTCCGGGACTAGCGAGAGGGGGTGAGCAGTTCTTC. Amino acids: CASSVTTPVPGLARGGEQFF.

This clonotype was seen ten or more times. The CDR3 region is CASSDGPYNEQFF. The CDR3 region has the DNA TGTGCCAGCAGTGACGGGCCCTACAATGAGCAGTTCTTC. The gene calls are TRBV2 and TRBJ2-1; D is undetermined. The CDR3 has 13 amino acids. In germline, CDR1 is SNHLY, CDR2 FYNNEI. Trimming removed 3 bases from V and 2 bases from J, with 5 bases in between.

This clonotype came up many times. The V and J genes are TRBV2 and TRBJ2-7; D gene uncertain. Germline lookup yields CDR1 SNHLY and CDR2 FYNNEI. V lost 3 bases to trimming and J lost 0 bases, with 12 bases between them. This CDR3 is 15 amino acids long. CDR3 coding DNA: TGTGCCAGCAGTGACAGCGCGCTGGGCTCCTACGAGCAGTACTTC. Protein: CASSDSALGSYEQYF. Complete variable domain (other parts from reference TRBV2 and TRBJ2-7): EPEVTQTPSHQVTQMGQEVILRCVPISNHLYFYWYRQILGQKVEFLVSFYNNEISEKSEIFDDQFSVERPDGSNFTLKIRSTKLEDSAMYFCASSDSALGSYEQYFGPGTRLTVT.

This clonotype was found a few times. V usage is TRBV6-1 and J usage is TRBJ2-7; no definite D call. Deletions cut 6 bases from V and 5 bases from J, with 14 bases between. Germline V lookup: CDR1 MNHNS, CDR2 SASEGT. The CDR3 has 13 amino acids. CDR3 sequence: CASSQASPDEQYF. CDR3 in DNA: TGTGCCAGCAGCCAGGCATCTCCGGACGAGCAGTACTTC.

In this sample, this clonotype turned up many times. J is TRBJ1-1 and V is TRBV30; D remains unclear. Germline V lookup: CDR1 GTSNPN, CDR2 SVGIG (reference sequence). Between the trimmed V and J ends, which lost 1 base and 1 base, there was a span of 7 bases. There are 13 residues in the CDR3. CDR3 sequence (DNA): TGTGCCTGGAGTGAAACAGCGAACACTGAAGCTTTCTTT. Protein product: CAWSETANTEAFF.

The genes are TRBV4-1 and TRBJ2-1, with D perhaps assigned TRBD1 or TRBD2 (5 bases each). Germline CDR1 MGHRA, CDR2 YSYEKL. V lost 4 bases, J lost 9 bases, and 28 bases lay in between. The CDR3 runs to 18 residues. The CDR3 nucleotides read TGCGCCAGCAGCCCAGAAGACATCCTAGAGTTCCTGGGGGTTGAGCAGTTCTTC. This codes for CASSPEDILEFLGVEQFF.

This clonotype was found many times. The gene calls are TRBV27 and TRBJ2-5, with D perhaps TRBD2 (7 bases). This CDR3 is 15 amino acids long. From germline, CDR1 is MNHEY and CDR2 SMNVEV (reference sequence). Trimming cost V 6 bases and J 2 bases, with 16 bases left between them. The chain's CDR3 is CASSSIGGRQETQYF. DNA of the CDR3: TGTGCCAGCAGCTCAATCGGGGGGCGGCAAGAGACCCAGTACTTC.

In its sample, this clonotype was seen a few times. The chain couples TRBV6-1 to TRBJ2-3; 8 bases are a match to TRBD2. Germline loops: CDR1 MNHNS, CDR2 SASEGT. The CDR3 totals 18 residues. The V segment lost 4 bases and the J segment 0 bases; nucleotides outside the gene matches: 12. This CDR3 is CASSARRSGKLSTDTQYF. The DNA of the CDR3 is TGTGCCAGCAGTGCACGTCGTAGCGGGAAGCTTAGCACAGATACGCAGTATTTT.

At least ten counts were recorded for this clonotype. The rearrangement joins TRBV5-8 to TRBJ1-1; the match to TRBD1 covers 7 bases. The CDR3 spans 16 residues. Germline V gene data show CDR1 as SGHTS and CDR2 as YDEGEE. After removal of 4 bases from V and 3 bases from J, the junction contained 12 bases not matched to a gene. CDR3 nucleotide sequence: TGTGCCAGCAGCGCCGGGACAGCGGCTTTCGACACTGAAGCTTTCTTT. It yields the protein CASSAGTAAFDTEAFF. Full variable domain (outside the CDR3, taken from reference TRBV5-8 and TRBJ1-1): EAGVTQSPTHLIKTRGQQATLRCSPISGHTSVYWYQQALGLGLQFLLWYDEGEERNRGNFPPRFSGRQFPNYSSELNVNALELEDSALYLCASSAGTAAFDTEAFFGQGTRLTVV.

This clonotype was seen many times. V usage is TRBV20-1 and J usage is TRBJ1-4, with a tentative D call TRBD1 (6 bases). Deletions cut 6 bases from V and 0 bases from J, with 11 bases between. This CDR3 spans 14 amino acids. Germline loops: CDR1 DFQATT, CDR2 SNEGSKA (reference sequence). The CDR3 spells CSARGAATNEKLFF. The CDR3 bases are TGCAGTGCCAGGGGAGCTGCAACTAATGAAAAACTGTTTTTT.

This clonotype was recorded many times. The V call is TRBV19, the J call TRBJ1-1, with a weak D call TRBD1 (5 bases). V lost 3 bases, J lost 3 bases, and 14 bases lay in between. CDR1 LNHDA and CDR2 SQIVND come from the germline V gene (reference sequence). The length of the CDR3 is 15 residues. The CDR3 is CASSIGMMGDTEAFF. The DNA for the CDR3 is TGTGCCAGTAGTATCGGAATGATGGGGGACACTGAAGCTTTCTTT.